This entry lists 31 T cell receptor beta chains sequenced from one sample in a study of shared clonotypes between healthy human individuals. Only in-frame clones appear in the TCRdb table, and some are missing; sequencing was by immunoSEQ multiplex PCR. The sample includes about 2.3 million clones, more than 80% of them seen just once. Sequencing was done on a sample of naive CD4+ T cells from PBMCs. Noted subset: CD45RA+ positively selected. The source is a man aged 18 to 29 in good health. Some clones in this sample may be carry-over from other donors' samples.

With respect to this clone: At one of its ends the junction is not consistent with the germline gene, which may arise from a read error. This chain joins TRBV5-1 and TRBJ2-3; no reliable D call. This CDR3 is built from 15 residues. Germline V CDR1 and CDR2: SGHRS, YFSETQ. The DNA for the CDR3 is TGCGCCAGCAGCCCCCGGACGGCGACCACAGATGCGCAGTATTTT. Translated, it gives CASSPRTATTDAQYF. Drawing the rest from reference TRBV5-1 and TRBJ2-3, the complete variable domain is KAGVTQTPRYLIKTRGQQVTLSCSPISGHRSVSWYQQTPGQGLQFLFEYFSETQRNKGNFPGRFSGRQFSNSRSEMNVSTLELGDSALYLCASSPRTATTDAQYFGPGTRLTVL.

V usage is TRBV5-8 and J usage is TRBJ2-7; a possible D gene is TRBD1 (6 bases). Per the germline V gene, CDR1 is SGHTS and CDR2 is YDEGEE. V was cut by 9 bases and J by 7 bases, with 20 bases left in between. The CDR3 extends over 13 amino acids. The CDR3 here is CATPPGRGWEQYF. The CDR3 DNA is TGTGCCACCCCCCCGGGCAGGGGATGGGAGCAGTACTTC.

This clone was observed a few times. Here the CDR3 reads CASSEGISEAFF. The CDR3 bases are TGTGCCAGCAGTGAAGGAATCTCTGAAGCTTTCTTT. This chain uses TRBV2 with TRBJ1-1, with D unresolved. Deletions cut 1 base from V and 6 bases from J, with 6 bases between. The CDR3 runs 12 residues. The germline V gene has CDR1 SNHLY and CDR2 FYNNEI. Variable domain in full (rest from reference TRBV2 and TRBJ1-1): EPEVTQTPSHQVTQMGQEVILRCVPISNHLYFYWYRQILGQKVEFLVSFYNNEISEKSEIFDDQFSVERPDGSNFTLKIRSTKLEDSAMYFCASSEGISEAFFGQGTRLTVV.

This clone was recorded only once. V gene TRBV5-1 combines with J gene TRBJ2-1, with D possibly matching TRBD1 (5 bases). The V end was cut by 4 bases, the J end by 0 bases, with 14 bases between. Germline assignment: CDR1 SGHRS and CDR2 YFSETQ. This CDR3 spans 16 amino acids. The DNA for the CDR3 is TGCGCCAGCAGCCCATGGGGCCAGAGCTCCTACAATGAGCAGTTCTTC. Translation: CASSPWGQSSYNEQFF.

In regard to this clone: This specimen includes other DNA sequences encoding the same CDR3. This chain uses TRBV7-9 with TRBJ2-5; TRBD2 matches at 9 bases. This CDR3 has 15 residues. The V gene end was trimmed by 1 base and the J gene end by 2 bases; junction bases not matched to a gene: 2. Germline V lookup: CDR1 SEHNR, CDR2 FQNEAQ (reference sequence). This CDR3 reads CASSLGAGGQETQYF. The CDR3 DNA sequence: TGTGCCAGCAGCTTAGGGGCGGGAGGGCAAGAGACCCAGTACTTC.

The chain uses TRBV5-5 and TRBJ1-2, with 7 bases lining up with TRBD1. This CDR3 comprises 15 residues. Unmatched junction bases numbered 8, after V lost 3 bases and J lost 3 bases. Looked up from germline, CDR1 is SGHKS and CDR2 is YYEKEE (reference sequence). The CDR3 sequence: CASSYLLQGDYGYTF. In nucleotides, the CDR3 is TGTGCCAGCAGCTACCTTCTCCAGGGGGACTATGGCTACACCTTC.

The chain couples TRBV28 to TRBJ2-3; maybe TRBD1 (7 bases). The CDR3 length is 15 residues. Germline V CDR1 and CDR2: MDHEN, SYDVKM. Trimming left V 5 bases short and J 0 bases short, with 12 bases between. The CDR3 loop reads CASSQGGASTDTQYF. DNA for the CDR3: TGTGCCAGCAGTCAGGGGGGAGCCAGCACAGATACGCAGTATTTT.

The chain employs TRBV10-1 and TRBJ1-1; no clear D gene. Looked up from germline, CDR1 is WNHNN and CDR2 is SYGVQD (reference sequence). The CDR3 is made up of 15 amino acids. With 0 bases removed from V and 0 bases from J, the gap between germline ends came to 8 bases. The CDR3: CASSESSNMNTEAFF. The CDR3, as DNA: TGCGCCAGCAGTGAGTCGTCAAATATGAACACTGAAGCTTTCTTT.

In its sample, this clone was seen once. The chain uses TRBV5-4 and TRBJ2-5; D is perhaps TRBD2 (5 bases). Trimming took off 4 bases at V and 5 bases at J, with 12 bases between the two ends. The CDR3 consists of 13 residues. The germline CDR1 and CDR2 sequences are SGHNT and YYREEE (reference sequence). Written as DNA, the CDR3 is TGTGCCAGCAGCCTCCCCGGCGGGGAGACCCAGTACTTC. It translates to CASSLPGGETQYF.

This sequence joins TRBV4-1 and TRBJ2-3; D possibly matches TRBD1 or TRBD2 (5 bases each). The CDR3 extends over 17 amino acids. V gave up 1 base and J gave up 4 bases, with 18 bases separating them. The V gene's germline CDR1 is MGHRA and CDR2 YSYEKL. CDR3 in DNA: TGCGCCAGCAGCCAAGCCACGGGGACCTTACCCCCAGATACGCAGTATTTT. It is translated as CASSQATGTLPPDTQYF.

The rearrangement links TRBV4-3 to TRBJ2-7; D is unclear. The V and J ends lost 0 bases and 3 bases respectively, with 6 bases between them. Per germline, CDR1 LGHNA and CDR2 YSLEER. There are 13 residues in the CDR3. As DNA, the CDR3 is TGCGCCAGCAGCCAAGATACTCTCTACGAGCAGTACTTC. Its translation is CASSQDTLYEQYF.

Remarks on this clone: This sample also contains other DNA sequences that code for the same CDR3. The gene calls are TRBV19 and TRBJ2-7, with 10 nucleotides matching TRBD2. This CDR3 is 15 amino acids long. Trimming cost V 3 bases and J 4 bases; bases outside gene matches: 6. CDR1 LNHDA and CDR2 SQIVND come from the germline V gene (reference sequence). The CDR3 DNA is TGTGCCAGTAGTATTGAAGCGGGAGGGCCTTACGAGCAGTACTTC. As protein: CASSIEAGGPYEQYF.

Points on this clone: The sample contains more than one DNA sequence encoding this CDR3. J is TRBJ2-7 and V is TRBV28; D gene unclear. V lost 2 bases, J lost 7 bases, and 6 bases lay in between. Germline V lookup: CDR1 MDHEN, CDR2 SYDVKM. The CDR3 is made up of 11 amino acids. The CDR3 nucleotides read TGTGCCAGCAGTTTAGTTGGAGAGCAGTACTTC. Its protein product is CASSLVGEQYF.

The gene calls are TRBV6-6 and TRBJ2-1, with TRBD2 matching over 12 bases. Unmatched junction bases numbered 9, after V lost 2 bases and J lost 10 bases. Per germline, CDR1 MNHNY and CDR2 SVGAGI (reference sequence). The length of the CDR3 is 16 residues. The CDR3 nucleotides read TGTGCCAGCAGTTACGCCGGGACTAGCGGGCCCAGCGAGCAGTTCTTC. Encoded protein: CASSYAGTSGPSEQFF.

This clone occurred once. The gene calls are TRBV27 and TRBJ2-7; 8 nucleotides match TRBD2. Germline CDR1 reads MNHEY; CDR2 reads SMNVEV (reference sequence). V trimming: 10 bases; J trimming: 7 bases; junction bases outside the gene matches: 12. The CDR3 runs to 13 residues. The CDR3 region has the DNA TGTGCCACCTTTAGAGCGGGAGTCGGTGAGCAGTACTTC. Translation gives CATFRAGVGEQYF.

Only one count was recorded for this clone. This chain joins TRBV28 and TRBJ1-4, with D unclear. Germline CDR1 reads MDHEN; CDR2 reads SYDVKM. The CDR3 contains 10 residues. Trimming took off 10 bases at V and 8 bases at J, with 8 bases between the two ends. The CDR3 loop is CAKLPEKLFF. The CDR3, as DNA: TGTGCCAAGCTTCCCGAAAAACTGTTTTTT. Together with reference TRBV28 and TRBJ1-4, the CDR3 gives the full variable domain: DVKVTQSSRYLVKRTGEKVFLECVQDMDHENMFWYRQDPGLGLRLIYFSYDVKMKEKGDIPEGYSVSREKKERFSLILESASTNQTSMYLCAKLPEKLFFGSGTQLSVL.

This clone was counted between two and nine times. The chain joins TRBV9 to TRBJ2-2; D is uncertain. The CDR3 totals 15 residues. The V end was cut by 0 bases, the J end by 4 bases, with 10 bases between. Per the germline V gene, CDR1 is SGDLS and CDR2 is YYNGEE. This CDR3 is CASSVAYVGTGELFF. The CDR3 nucleotides read TGTGCCAGCAGCGTAGCGTATGTCGGCACCGGGGAGCTGTTTTTT.

The chain carries TRBV4-3 and TRBJ2-3; D call uncertain. CDR1 is LGHNA, CDR2 YSLEER, per germline. Trimming shortened V by 3 bases and J by 1 base, and 5 bases separated the two germline ends. This CDR3 contains 13 residues. The CDR3, as DNA: TGCGCCAGCAGCCACGCCCGCACAGATACGCAGTATTTT. It translates to CASSHARTDTQYF.

This clone was picked up one time. Other DNA sequences within the sample encode an identical CDR3. CDR3 coding DNA: TGTGCCTGGAGTCGCACAGGGGATGGCTACACCTTC. Protein: CAWSRTGDGYTF. The chain recombines TRBV30 with TRBJ1-2, with 7 bases matching TRBD1. CDR1 GTSNPN and CDR2 SVGIG come from the germline V gene (reference sequence). V was clipped by 2 bases and J by 6 bases; unmatched bases: 3. The CDR3 contains 12 residues.

Comments on this clone: The identical CDR3 is also encoded by other nucleotide sequences in the sample. The rearrangement links TRBV11-3 to TRBJ2-5; TRBD2 matches at 12 bases. The CDR3 spans 15 residues. The junction had 3 bases not matched to a gene; V was cut back by 5 bases and J by 2 bases. Germline CDR1 is SGHNT and CDR2 is YENEEA. The CDR3 nucleotides are TGTGCCAGCAGCCCTGGACTAGCGGGACAAGAGACCCAGTACTTC. It is translated as CASSPGLAGQETQYF.

This chain connects TRBV6-1 to TRBJ2-1; 9 bases align to TRBD2. Germline V gene lookup returns CDR1 MNHNS and CDR2 SASEGT. With V trimmed by 4 bases and J by 4 bases, 11 bases remained unmatched. The CDR3 sequence is 17 residues long. The CDR3 bases are TGTGCCAGCAGTGTAGTCCTAGCGGGAACCCTGTACAATGAGCAGTTCTTC. Translation: CASSVVLAGTLYNEQFF.

The chain has TRBV29-1 and TRBJ1-2; a weak D match, TRBD1 (6 bases). Germline values: CDR1 SQVTM, CDR2 ANQGSEA. Trimming took off 3 bases at V and 8 bases at J, with 19 bases between the two ends. The CDR3 length is 14 residues. The CDR3, as DNA: TGCAGCGTTGACGGGGGCGTAGGGATGGGCGGCTACACCTTC. Translated: CSVDGGVGMGGYTF. The entire variable domain, with the rest obtained from reference TRBV29-1 and TRBJ1-2, is as follows: SAVISQKPSRDICQRGTSLTIQCQVDSQVTMMFWYRQQPGQSLTLIATANQGSEATYESGFVIDKFPISRPNLTFSTLTVSNMSPEDSSIYLCSVDGGVGMGGYTFGSGTRLTVV.

The chain is built from TRBV18 and TRBJ2-3; maybe TRBD1 (6 bases). With 6 bases removed from V and 5 bases from J, the gap between germline ends came to 9 bases. Germline lookup yields CDR1 KGHSH and CDR2 LQKENI. CDR3 length: 12 amino acids. CDR3 DNA sequence: TGTGCCAGCTCCGCGGACAGAGATACGCAGTATTTT. Amino acid sequence: CASSADRDTQYF.

This chain connects TRBV5-1 to TRBJ2-1; 9 bases agree with TRBD2. V was pared by 2 bases and J by 5 bases, with 8 bases of the junction left unmatched. CDR3 length: 16 residues. The V gene's germline CDR1 is SGHRS and CDR2 YFSETQ. This chain's CDR3 is CASSFIAGAIHNEQFF. As DNA, the CDR3 is TGCGCCAGCAGCTTTATAGCGGGAGCAATCCACAATGAGCAGTTCTTC.

The V call is TRBV7-2, the J call TRBJ2-1; no clear D. CDR3 length: 12 residues. Trimming removed 0 bases at V and 10 bases at J, with 7 bases between. The V gene's germline CDR1 is SGHTA and CDR2 FQGNSA. CDR3 protein: CASSLALGEQFF. The CDR3 DNA reads TGTGCCAGCAGCTTAGCGCTAGGGGAGCAGTTCTTC. Variable domain in full (rest from reference TRBV7-2 and TRBJ2-1): GAGVSQSPSNKVTEKGKDVELRCDPISGHTALYWYRQSLGQGLEFLIYFQGNSAPDKSGLPSDRFSAERTGGSVSTLTIQRTQQEDSAVYLCASSLALGEQFFGPGTRLTVL.

V gene TRBV15 combines with J gene TRBJ2-1; TRBD2 matches at 10 bases. This CDR3 is 18 amino acids long. J was trimmed by 1 base and V by 0 bases; bases with no gene match: 6. The germline CDR1 and CDR2 sequences are LNHNV and YYDKDF (reference sequence). The CDR3 sequence: CATSRERASGSSYNEQFF. The CDR3 nucleotides are TGTGCCACCAGCAGAGAAAGGGCTAGCGGGAGTTCCTACAATGAGCAGTTCTTC. Complete variable domain (other parts from reference TRBV15 and TRBJ2-1): DAMVIQNPRYQVTQFGKPVTLSCSQTLNHNVMYWYQQKSSQAPKLLFHYYDKDFNNEADTPDNFQSRRPNTSFCFLDIRSPGLGDTAMYLCATSRERASGSSYNEQFFGPGTRLTVL.

The V gene is TRBV6-6, the J gene TRBJ1-4, with a possible D match to TRBD1 (6 bases). Germline loops: CDR1 MNHNY, CDR2 SVGAGI (reference sequence). V lost 4 bases to trimming and J lost 4 bases, with 13 bases between them. The CDR3 is made up of 15 amino acids. The CDR3 reads CASSFTGLLNEKLFF. CDR3 bases: TGTGCCAGCAGTTTTACAGGGCTGCTTAATGAAAAACTGTTTTTT.

The CDR3 DNA is TGCGCCAGCAGTTGGGAGGGAAGTGCTGGAAACACCATATATTTT. It is translated as CASSWEGSAGNTIYF. The J gene is TRBJ1-3, the V gene TRBV5-1; D is unresolved. Trimming left V 5 bases short and J 2 bases short, with 14 bases between. This CDR3 is built from 15 residues. Per germline, CDR1 SGHRS and CDR2 YFSETQ.

The chain uses TRBV29-1 and TRBJ2-7; TRBD2 aligns across 9 bases. V trimming: 6 bases; J trimming: 5 bases; junction bases outside the gene matches: 14. This CDR3 has 15 residues. Germline V gene lookup returns CDR1 SQVTM and CDR2 ANQGSEA. CDR3 region: CSVAATSGPGHEQYF. CDR3 coding DNA: TGCAGCGTGGCGGCGACTAGCGGACCTGGTCACGAGCAGTACTTC.

A single count supports this clone. This chain uses TRBV19 with TRBJ2-5; D unclear. The ends were cut back, 2 bases at V and 2 bases at J, with 12 bases in the middle. Per germline, CDR1 LNHDA and CDR2 SQIVND (reference sequence). This CDR3 is built from 15 residues. As DNA, the CDR3 is TGTGCCAGTAGTATAATGTCGGCAGCTCAAGAGACCCAGTACTTC. As protein: CASSIMSAAQETQYF.

This chain links TRBV10-3 with TRBJ2-7; the D gene is possibly TRBD2 (6 bases). The CDR3 spans 13 residues. V gave up 10 bases and J gave up 3 bases, with 16 bases separating them. Germline V lookup: CDR1 ENHRY, CDR2 SYGVKD. The CDR3 DNA follows: TGTGCCACTGGCCGGGCGGGGAACTACGAGCAGTACTTC. It translates to CATGRAGNYEQYF.